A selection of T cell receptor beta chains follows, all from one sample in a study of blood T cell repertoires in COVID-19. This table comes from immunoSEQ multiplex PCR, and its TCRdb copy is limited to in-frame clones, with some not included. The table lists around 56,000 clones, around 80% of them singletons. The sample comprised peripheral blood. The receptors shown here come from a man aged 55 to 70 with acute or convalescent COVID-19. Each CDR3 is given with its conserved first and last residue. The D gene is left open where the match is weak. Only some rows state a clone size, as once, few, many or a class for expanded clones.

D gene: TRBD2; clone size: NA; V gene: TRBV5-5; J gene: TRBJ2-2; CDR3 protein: CASSRLAGLNTGELFF; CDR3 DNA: TGTGCCAGCAGCAGATTAGCGGGGTTGAACACCGGGGAGCTGTTTTTT
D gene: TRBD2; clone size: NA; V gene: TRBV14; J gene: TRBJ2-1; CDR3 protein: CASSQSPGLAGESSYNEQFF; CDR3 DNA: TGTGCCAGCAGCCAATCCCCGGGACTAGCGGGGGAGAGCTCCTACAATGAGCAGTTCTTC
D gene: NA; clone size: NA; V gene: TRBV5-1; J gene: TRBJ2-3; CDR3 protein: CASSLYSGADTQYF; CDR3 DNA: TGCGCCAGCAGCCTATACTCGGGGGCAGATACGCAGTATTTT
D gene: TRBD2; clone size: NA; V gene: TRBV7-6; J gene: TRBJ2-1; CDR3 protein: CASRDPRGGLEQFF; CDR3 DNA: TGTGCCAGCAGGGACCCACGGGGGGGCCTTGAGCAGTTCTTC
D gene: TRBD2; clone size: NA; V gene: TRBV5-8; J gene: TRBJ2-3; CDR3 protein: CASSLEGLAGGDTQYF; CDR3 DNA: TGTGCCAGCAGCTTGGAGGGACTAGCGGGGGGAGATACGCAGTATTTT
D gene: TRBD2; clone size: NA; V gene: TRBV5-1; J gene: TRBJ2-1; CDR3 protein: CASGFDSTSGARYNEQFF; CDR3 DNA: TGCGCCAGCGGATTCGATTCGACTAGCGGGGCAAGATACAATGAGCAGTTCTTC
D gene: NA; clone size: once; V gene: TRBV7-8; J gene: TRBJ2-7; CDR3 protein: CASSLRDSSYEQYF; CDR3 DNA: TGTGCCAGCAGCTTAAGGGACTCCTCCTACGAGCAGTACTTC
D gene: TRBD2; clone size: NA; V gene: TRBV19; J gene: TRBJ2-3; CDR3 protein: CASSRLAGEVADTQYF; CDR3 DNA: TGTGCCAGTAGTCGACTAGCGGGGGAGGTCGCAGATACGCAGTATTTT
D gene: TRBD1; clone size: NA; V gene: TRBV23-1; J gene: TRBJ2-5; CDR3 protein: CASRIDRGEETQYF; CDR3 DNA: TGCGCCAGCAGGATCGACAGGGGTGAAGAGACCCAGTACTTC
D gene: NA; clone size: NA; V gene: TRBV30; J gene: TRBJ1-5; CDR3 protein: CAWSAGQKGLPQHF; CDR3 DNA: TGTGCCTGGAGTGCAGGACAGAAAGGGCTGCCCCAGCATTTT
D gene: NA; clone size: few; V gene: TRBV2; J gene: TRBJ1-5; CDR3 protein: CASSGRAGGTNQPQHF; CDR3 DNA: TGTGCCAGCAGTGGACGGGCAGGAGGTACGAATCAGCCCCAGCATTTT